This TCR beta chain was captured in a study of early T cells in non-severe SARS-CoV-2 infection. Study-wide background: Sequenced material consisted of bulk RNA (from unsorted whole blood), and chains were unpaired. Study results and caveats: Using VDJdb, the matching emphasized anti-spike CD8 responses while missing private and CD4 specificities.

The protocol attached unique molecular identifiers to individual cDNA molecules. TCRdb ran MiXCR on the 5' RACE reads and lists one entry per CDR3 protein. The sample lists tens of thousands of distinct CDR3 sequences; roughly 12% were seen once. The CDR3 has 15 amino acids. Trimming left V 2 bases short and J 6 bases short, with 15 bases between. The V gene's germline CDR1 is WNHNN and CDR2 SYGVQD (reference sequence). This clonotype was seen more than once but under ten times. What it binds is not known. Specimen: whole blood. This receptor was taken from an adult who was a healthcare worker with PCR-confirmed SARS-CoV-2 infection or an uninfected control (not recorded which). The chain links TRBV10-1 to TRBJ2-3, with D possibly being TRBD2 (5 bases). DNA for the CDR3: TGCGCCAGCAGTGAGGGGAGCGTCCTCTTGGATACGCAGTATTTT. This gives the protein CASSEGSVLLDTQYF.